These 9 T cell receptor beta chains were all obtained from the same sample, sequenced in a study of T cells in localized non-small cell lung cancer. TCRdb's table, derived via immunoSEQ multiplex PCR, lists solely in-frame clones and lacks some. Here the sample spans 1,500 to 2,000 clones, 36% being singletons. The sample consisted of lung tumor tissue, taken before any cancer treatment. Receptor source: a woman aged 35-70 years with stage II lung adenocarcinoma.

The V and J genes are TRBV15 and TRBJ1-4; tentatively, D is TRBD1 (5 bases). Trimming removed 1 base from V and 7 bases from J, with 10 bases in between. This CDR3 region has 14 residues. Per germline, CDR1 LNHNV and CDR2 YYDKDF (reference sequence). CDR3: CATSRVGGGEKLFF. CDR3 DNA: TGTGCCACCAGCAGAGTTGGGGGGGGTGAAAAACTGTTTTTT.

This clone was detected a few times. The CDR3 region has the DNA TGCAGCGCCGCGGAGTCGGGAGGGGGGGAGCAGTTCTTC. Translation: CSAAESGGGEQFF. The J gene is TRBJ2-1, the V gene TRBV29-1, with TRBD2 matching 8 bases. Germline lookup yields CDR1 SQVTM and CDR2 ANQGSEA. The CDR3 length is 13 residues. Germline trimming cut 7 bases from V and 10 bases from J; bases unmatched to any gene: 12.

This clone was seen a single time. V and J are TRBV19 and TRBJ2-5; 8 bases align to TRBD1. The V gene's germline CDR1 is LNHDA and CDR2 SQIVND (reference sequence). V was clipped by 4 bases and J by 5 bases; unmatched bases: 6. This CDR3 comprises 14 residues. Here the CDR3 DNA reads TGTGCCAGTAGTACCCTGGACAGGGCGGAGACCCAGTACTTC. Its protein product is CASSTLDRAETQYF.

Only a few counts were recorded for this clone. The gene calls are TRBV28 and TRBJ1-4; D might be TRBD1 (6 bases). The CDR3 length is 13 residues. The V end was cut by 7 bases, the J end by 3 bases, with 9 bases between. CDR1 and CDR2 (germline): MDHEN, SYDVKM. The CDR3 DNA is TGTGCCAGCACGGGGGGCGCTAATGAAAAACTGTTTTTT. It encodes CASTGGANEKLFF.

This chain joins TRBV25-1 and TRBJ1-1; D call uncertain. This CDR3 spans 15 amino acids. The germline V gene encodes CDR1 MGHDK and CDR2 SYGVNS. The ends were cut back, 4 bases at V and 4 bases at J, with 16 bases in the middle. The CDR3 reads CASSGNSFYGTEAFF. The CDR3 DNA follows: TGTGCCAGCAGTGGGAACAGTTTCTATGGCACTGAAGCTTTCTTT. The whole variable domain, remainder taken from reference TRBV25-1 and TRBJ1-1, is EADIYQTPRYLVIGTGKKITLECSQTMGHDKMYWYQQDPGMELHLIHYSYGVNSTEKGDLSSESTVSRIRTEHFPLTLESARPSHTSQYLCASSGNSFYGTEAFFGQGTRLTVV.

In its sample, this clone was seen a few times. The rearrangement joins TRBV9 to TRBJ1-6; D is perhaps TRBD1 (5 bases). CDR1 and CDR2 from the germline V gene are SGDLS and YYNGEE. The CDR3 is 15 residues long. The V end lost 10 bases, the J end lost 0 bases, and 14 bases lay between the germline ends. The CDR3 spells CAVLGGGSYNSPLHF. The CDR3 region has the DNA TGTGCCGTACTAGGTGGGGGCTCCTATAATTCACCCCTCCACTTT. Full variable domain (missing parts from reference TRBV9 and TRBJ1-6): DSGVTQTPKHLITATGQRVTLRCSPRSGDLSVYWYQQSLDQGLQFLIQYYNGEERAKGNILERFSAQQFPDLHSELNLSSLELGDSALYFCAVLGGGSYNSPLHFGNGTRLTVT.

The CDR3 region is CASSVRTGYNEQFF. The DNA of the CDR3 is TGTGCCAGCAGTGTACGGACAGGGTACAATGAGCAGTTCTTC. The chain is built from TRBV6-8 and TRBJ2-1, with 8 bases identical to TRBD1. Germline trimming cut 5 bases from V and 4 bases from J; bases unmatched to any gene: 4. Germline lookup yields CDR1 MNHGY and CDR2 SAAAGT. CDR3 length equals 14 residues.

The chain employs TRBV19 and TRBJ2-5; D is unresolved. Germline values: CDR1 LNHDA, CDR2 SQIVND (reference sequence). The V and J ends lost 4 bases and 5 bases respectively, with 14 bases between them. CDR3 length: 14 residues. CDR3 protein: CASSRVGVLETQYF. The CDR3 bases are TGTGCCAGTAGTAGGGTTGGGGTATTGGAGACCCAGTACTTC.

This clone was seen a few times. The chain carries TRBV6-8 and TRBJ1-2; 9 nucleotides agree with TRBD1. The CDR3 has 13 residues. The J segment lost 8 bases and the V segment lost 6 bases, leaving 7 bases of the junction unmatched. CDR1 is MNHGY and CDR2 is SAAAGT in the germline V gene. In DNA form, the CDR3 reads TGTGCCAGCAGCCCCGGGACAGGGCGAGGCTACACCTTC. It encodes CASSPGTGRGYTF.